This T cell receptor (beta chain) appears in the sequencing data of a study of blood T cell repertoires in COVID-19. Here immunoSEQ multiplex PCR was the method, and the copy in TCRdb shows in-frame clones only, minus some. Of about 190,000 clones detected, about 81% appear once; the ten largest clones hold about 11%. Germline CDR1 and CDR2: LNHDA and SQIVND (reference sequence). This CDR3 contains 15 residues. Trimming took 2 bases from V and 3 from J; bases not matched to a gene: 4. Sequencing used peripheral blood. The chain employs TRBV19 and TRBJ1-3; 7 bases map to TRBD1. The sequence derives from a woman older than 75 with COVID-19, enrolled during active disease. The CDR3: CASSISRGIGNTIYF. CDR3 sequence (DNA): TGTGCCAGTAGTATAAGCAGGGGGATTGGAAACACCATATATTTT.